These T cell receptor beta chains were read from a single sample in a study of cytomegalovirus exposure and HLA in healthy donors. Data came from immunoSEQ multiplex PCR; TCRdb stores just in-frame clones and leaves some out. The sample has 150,000 to 200,000 clones; over 65% are singletons. Material: PBMCs. The receptors shown here come from a woman between 55 and 75 years old in good health and CMV-seropositive. Both conserved end residues are part of each CDR3. The D gene is left open where the match is weak. A clone size is listed for some rows: how often the clone was seen (once, few, many), or a class if it is expanded.

TRBV5-4,TRBJ1-1,TRBD1,NA,TGTGCCAGCAGCTTGGCCTGGGGACAGGGCAAAACTGAAGCTTTCTTT,CASSLAWGQGKTEAFF
TRBV19,TRBJ1-1,NA,few,TGTGCCAGTATCGGCAGGGATGTGAACACTGAAGCTTTCTTT,CASIGRDVNTEAFF
TRBV5-1,TRBJ2-3,NA,NA,TGCGCCAGCAGCTTGGGGCACAGCACAGATACGCAGTATTTT,CASSLGHSTDTQYF
TRBV7-2,TRBJ2-1,TRBD2,NA,TGTGCCAGCAGCGCAGCGGGAGGGTCCCTCTACAATGAGCAGTTCTTC,CASSAAGGSLYNEQFF
TRBV2,TRBJ2-7,NA,once,TGTGCCAGCAGTGAATCGGACAGTTCCTACGAGCAGTACTTC,CASSESDSSYEQYF
TRBV7-9,TRBJ1-5,TRBD1,NA,TGTGCCAGCAGCATGACAGGGGACCAGCCCCAGCATTTT,CASSMTGDQPQHF
TRBV30,TRBJ1-4,NA,NA,TGTGCCTGGAGTGTACCTGGGGCGTACGAAAAACTGTTTTTT,CAWSVPGAYEKLFF
TRBV30,TRBJ1-2,NA,NA,TGTGCCGAACTGAAAAGCTATGGCTACACCTTC,CAELKSYGYTF
TRBV4-2,TRBJ2-3,NA,NA,TGTGCCAGCAGTGTGGAGGTTGGCACAGATACGCAGTATTTT,CASSVEVGTDTQYF
TRBV5-1,TRBJ1-1,NA,NA,TGCGCCAGCAGCGATACAGGGTTGGCTGAAGCTTTCTTT,CASSDTGLAEAFF
TRBV28,TRBJ2-1,TRBD2,NA,TGTGCCAGCAGTCTGCAACACGGGACTAGCGGGTTCTCCTACAATGAGCAGTTCTTC,CASSLQHGTSGFSYNEQFF
TRBV10-1,TRBJ2-1,TRBD1,once,TGCGCCAGCAGCGTTGTTCGTCAGGACAGGGGGCACGGGAGAAGCTCCTACAATGAGCAGTTCTTC,CASSVVRQDRGHGRSSYNEQFF
TRBV6-5,TRBJ1-5,NA,NA,TGTGCCAGCAGTTCAACAGGTAATCCTCAGCCCCAGCATTTT,CASSSTGNPQPQHF
TRBV5-6,TRBJ2-3,TRBD2,NA,TGTGCCAGCAGCTTACCCCGACTAGCGGGCACAGATACGCAGTATTTT,CASSLPRLAGTDTQYF
TRBV9,TRBJ1-3,TRBD1,few,TGTGCCAGCAGCGTAGATGGCAGGGGGCTTGGAAACACCATATATTTT,CASSVDGRGLGNTIYF
TRBV6-1,TRBJ1-1,NA,NA,TGTGCCAGTCCTCGAAACATGAACACTGAAGCTTTCTTT,CASPRNMNTEAFF
TRBV30,TRBJ1-2,NA,NA,TGTGCCTGGAGTCCCCGACAGAACTATGGCTACACCTTC,CAWSPRQNYGYTF
TRBV6-6,TRBJ1-3,NA,few,TGTGCCAGCAGCCTAACCCCATATGGAAACACCATATATTTT,CASSLTPYGNTIYF
TRBV25-1,TRBJ2-5,TRBD1,NA,TGTGCCAGCAGTGAATTGGGGGACAGGGCACAAGAGACCCAGTACTTC,CASSELGDRAQETQYF
TRBV30,TRBJ1-2,NA,NA,TGTGCCTGGAGTGTGCGGCAGGGGACGATTTATGGCTACACCTTC,CAWSVRQGTIYGYTF